This T cell receptor (beta chain) emerged from a study of PD-1 blockade in classical Hodgkin lymphoma. The CDR3 totals 14 residues. The V gene's germline CDR1 is SGHRS and CDR2 YFSETQ. V lost 4 bases, J lost 8 bases, and 4 bases stayed unmatched. Brentuximab vedotin exposure varied among the patients, all of whom had relapsed after autologous stem cell transplantation. The study purified CD4+ T cells from thawed PBMCs using magnetic negative selection. The method was immunoSEQ multiplex PCR; TCRdb's version includes in-frame clones alone and lacks a portion of them. The table records around 9,200 clones, roughly 80% of them present only once.

The clonotype was recovered from a human donor with classical Hodgkin lymphoma. The chain uses TRBV5-1 and TRBJ2-1; 12 bases line up with TRBD2. The sequencing here drew on CD4+ T cells from blood, taken at baseline. In nucleotides, the CDR3 is TGCGCCAGCAGCAGACTAGCGGGAGCGGATGAGCAGTTCTTC. It encodes CASSRLAGADEQFF.